The sequence of this T cell receptor (beta chain) was determined in a study of cytomegalovirus exposure and HLA in healthy donors. With 6 bases clipped from V and 2 bases from J, the junction kept 13 bases outside the gene matches. This CDR3 is built from 15 residues. CDR1 and CDR2 (germline): SQVTM, ANQGSEA. Some clones are missing from TCRdb's copy, which holds only in-frame ones; the method was immunoSEQ multiplex PCR. Counted here are around 300,000 clones, 87% occurring once; the ten biggest clones make up approximately 1.1%. As regards this clone: The antigen is undetermined.

An approximately 130-subject validation cohort, separate from the approximately 610-subject first cohort, supplied the donors. Study findings and constraints: The tendency of first-cohort TCR clusters to co-occur in the approximately 120 validation repertoires was identified by a subsequent analysis.

This receptor was obtained from a woman aged 25 to 39 in good health and CMV-seropositive. J is TRBJ2-7 and V is TRBV29-1; 7 nucleotides match TRBD1. Input material: PBMCs. In DNA form, the CDR3 reads TGCAGCGTCATACTCACCCACAGGGGTGCCTACGAGCAGTACTTC. This gives the protein CSVILTHRGAYEQYF.